The present entry profiles one T cell receptor beta chain with its context. CDR1 SGHRS and CDR2 YFSETQ come from the germline V gene. The CDR3 spans 12 residues. TCRdb reworked the 5' RACE reads into one entry per CDR3 protein, no DNA. This repertoire includes roughly 180,000 distinct CDR3 sequences. This entry comes from a study of T cells expressing NK-cell markers. The clonotype comes from a woman aged 18 to 69 in good health. Sequencing input: blood T cells: a sorted CD56 or NKG2C T cell subset, CD4+ or CD8+ T cells, or bulk PBMC T cells (not recorded which). The chain couples TRBV5-1 to TRBJ1-3. Here the CDR3 reads CASSSAGNTIYF.